The next 21 T cell receptor beta chains were all read from a single sample in a study of shared clonotypes between healthy human individuals. Clones were sequenced by immunoSEQ multiplex PCR, and TCRdb holds only the in-frame ones, with some missing. The table lists about 1.5 million clones, roughly 96% of them singletons. The specimen sequenced was naive CD4+ T cells sorted from blood. The subset: CD45RA+ positively selected. The receptors stem from a man in his thirties or forties in good health.

The CDR3 DNA reads TGTGCCATCAGTGCAGGGGACTTGCACTATGGCTACACCTTC. It is translated as CAISAGDLHYGYTF. The rearrangement uses TRBV10-3 and TRBJ1-2; D may be TRBD1 (6 bases). CDR3 length equals 14 residues. Deletions cut 4 bases from V and 3 bases from J, with 12 bases between. Per germline, CDR1 ENHRY and CDR2 SYGVKD.

This clone was detected once. The chain links TRBV21-1 to TRBJ2-4. TRBV21-1 is listed as a pseudogene. The CDR3 contains 14 residues. CDR3: CASTRLLAKNIQYF. The CDR3 nucleotides read TGTGCCAGCACTCGATTGCTGGCCAAAAACATTCAGTACTTC.

As DNA, the CDR3 is TGTGCCAGCAGCCCCTGGGGCGGGAGGGCCACAGATACGCAGTATTTT. It yields the protein CASSPWGGRATDTQYF. The rearrangement uses TRBV7-6 and TRBJ2-3; 9 bases are a match to TRBD2. The CDR3 runs 16 residues. V dropped 5 bases and J dropped 2; count of bases not matched to a gene: 8. The germline CDR1 and CDR2 sequences are SGHVS and FNYEAQ.

Note on this clone: This sample includes further DNA sequences coding for the same CDR3. This chain links TRBV7-9 with TRBJ2-7, with D unclear. Germline assignment: CDR1 SEHNR and CDR2 FQNEAQ (reference sequence). The CDR3 length is 12 residues. V shed 1 base and J shed 4 bases, with 5 bases lying between them. DNA of the CDR3: TGTGCCAGCAGCTTAGTTCGATACGAGCAGTACTTC. Encoded protein: CASSLVRYEQYF.

The chain links TRBV23-1 to TRBJ2-7, with D possibly TRBD2 on 6 matching bases. TRBV23-1 is flagged as an ORF with uncertain function. There are 17 residues in the CDR3. V lost 2 bases, J lost 0 bases, and 17 bases lay in between. This chain's CDR3 is CASSQMIKSGSSYEQYF. In nucleotides, the CDR3 is TGCGCCAGCAGTCAAATGATAAAGTCCGGGAGCTCCTACGAGCAGTACTTC.

The genes are TRBV9 and TRBJ2-3, with 7 positions matching TRBD2. V lost 0 bases to trimming and J lost 2 bases; unmatched junction nucleotides: 9. Germline V gives CDR1 SGDLS, CDR2 YYNGEE. This CDR3 contains 17 residues. The CDR3 nucleotides read TGTGCCAGCAGCGTAGAAATAGGAGGGACTAACACAGATACGCAGTATTTT. Residues: CASSVEIGGTNTDTQYF.

The chain recombines TRBV27 with TRBJ2-6; no firm D call. V was trimmed by 5 bases and J by 5 bases, leaving 10 bases between them. The V gene's germline CDR1 is MNHEY and CDR2 SMNVEV (reference sequence). This CDR3 spans 14 amino acids. The CDR3 nucleotides read TGTGCCAGCAGTCCGCTTTTTAGGGCCAACGTCCTGACTTTC. Translation gives CASSPLFRANVLTF. Using reference TRBV27 and TRBJ2-6 for the parts outside the CDR3, the full variable domain is EAQVTQNPRYLITVTGKKLTVTCSQNMNHEYMSWYRQDPGLGLRQIYYSMNVEVTDKGDVPEGYKVSRKEKRNFPLILESPSPNQTSLYFCASSPLFRANVLTFGAGSRLTVL.

The chain recombines TRBV28 with TRBJ2-7; 8 bases align to TRBD1. The CDR3 is made up of 14 amino acids. V gave up 5 bases and J gave up 7 bases; unmatched junction bases: 10. Looked up from germline, CDR1 is MDHEN and CDR2 is SYDVKM. CDR3 protein: CASSTTGAIGEQYF. DNA for the CDR3: TGTGCCAGCAGTACGACAGGGGCGATCGGGGAGCAGTACTTC. Together with reference TRBV28 and TRBJ2-7, the CDR3 gives the full variable domain: DVKVTQSSRYLVKRTGEKVFLECVQDMDHENMFWYRQDPGLGLRLIYFSYDVKMKEKGDIPEGYSVSREKKERFSLILESASTNQTSMYLCASSTTGAIGEQYFGPGTRLTVT.

In regard to this clone: The sample has other DNA sequences that encode this CDR3 too. The chain uses TRBV11-3 and TRBJ2-1; D remains ambiguous. V was clipped by 4 bases and J by 4 bases, with 8 bases between them. Germline CDR1 is SGHNT and CDR2 is YENEEA. This CDR3 is built from 13 residues. CDR3: CASSSGGYNEQFF. DNA for the CDR3: TGTGCCAGCAGCTCCGGTGGGTACAATGAGCAGTTCTTC.

The table lists this clone with a count of one. The chain carries TRBV5-1 and TRBJ2-3, with 10 nucleotides matching TRBD1. CDR3 length equals 14 residues. Germline trimming cut 2 bases from V and 11 bases from J; bases unmatched to any gene: 8. Germline V gene sequence: CDR1 SGHRS, CDR2 YFSETQ. The CDR3 bases are TGCGCCAGCAGCTTACGACAGGGGGCTGTCTTGCAGTATTTT. Amino acid sequence: CASSLRQGAVLQYF.

This clone was seen just once. Other DNA sequences of this sample code for an identical CDR3. The CDR3 DNA follows: TGTGCCAGCAGCTTAGCGCGGATCGACGAGCAGTACTTC. Amino acids: CASSLARIDEQYF. The chain combines TRBV7-8 with TRBJ2-7; no clear D. The CDR3 consists of 13 residues. Germline V gene sequence: CDR1 SGHVS, CDR2 FQNEAQ. With 0 bases removed from V and 5 bases from J, the gap between germline ends came to 8 bases. Together with reference TRBV7-8 and TRBJ2-7, the CDR3 gives the full variable domain: GAGVSQSPRYKVAKRGQDVALRCDPISGHVSLFWYQQALGQGPEFLTYFQNEAQLDKSGLPSDRFFAERPEGSVSTLKIQRTQQEDSAVYLCASSLARIDEQYFGPGTRLTVT.

The V gene is TRBV10-1, the J gene TRBJ1-2; 8 bases agree with TRBD1. The V gene's germline CDR1 is WNHNN and CDR2 SYGVQD (reference sequence). The V segment lost 8 bases and the J segment 7 bases; nucleotides outside the gene matches: 6. CDR3 length: 12 amino acids. In DNA, the CDR3 is TGCGCCAGCCGACTTGACAGGGGTGGCTACACCTTC. It encodes CASRLDRGGYTF.

This chain joins TRBV7-9 and TRBJ1-4; possible D gene TRBD1, 6 bases. Trimming took 4 bases from V and 8 from J, leaving 11 bases between them. This CDR3 has 13 amino acids. Per germline, CDR1 SEHNR and CDR2 FQNEAQ (reference sequence). The CDR3 sequence: CASSSGGEEKLFF. Here the CDR3 DNA reads TGTGCCAGCAGCTCCGGGGGCGAAGAAAAACTGTTTTTT.

V gene TRBV30 combines with J gene TRBJ2-5; D is unclear. From germline, CDR1 is GTSNPN and CDR2 SVGIG (reference sequence). This CDR3 comprises 14 residues. The germline V and J ends were trimmed by 2 bases and 7 bases, with 17 bases remaining between them. In DNA, the CDR3 is TGTGCCTGGAGTCCAGCAGGATCTCGGAGGACCCAGTACTTC. It is translated as CAWSPAGSRRTQYF.

Only one count was recorded for this clone. The chain combines TRBV5-4 with TRBJ2-7; no clear D. This CDR3 is 14 amino acids long. CDR1 is SGHNT, CDR2 YYREEE, per germline (reference sequence). The ends were cut back, 0 bases at V and 4 bases at J, with 11 bases in the middle. The CDR3 DNA sequence: TGTGCCAGCAGCTTGGCCTATCGCGCATACGAGCAGTACTTC. It is translated as CASSLAYRAYEQYF.

This clone was recorded once. The genes are TRBV6-6 and TRBJ2-1; 10 positions agree with TRBD2. The CDR3 is 15 residues long. The germline CDR1 and CDR2 sequences are MNHNY and SVGAGI (reference sequence). Trimming removed 4 bases from V and 2 bases from J; junction bases left unmatched: 2. The CDR3 coding sequence is TGTGCCAGCAGTTCCCTAGCGGGGGCCTACAATGAGCAGTTCTTC. Translated, it gives CASSSLAGAYNEQFF.

Remarks on this clone: This CDR3 is also generated by other DNA sequences in the sample. The chain couples TRBV28 to TRBJ2-5, with unresolved D. V shed 2 bases and J shed 5 bases, with 9 bases lying between them. CDR1 and CDR2 (germline): MDHEN, SYDVKM. This CDR3 is 13 amino acids long. CDR3 protein: CASSLPGAETQYF. The CDR3, as DNA: TGTGCCAGCAGTTTACCCGGCGCCGAGACCCAGTACTTC.

V usage is TRBV5-4 and J usage is TRBJ2-3; D not resolved. V lost 0 bases, J lost 2 bases, and 13 bases lay in between. In germline, CDR1 is SGHNT, CDR2 YYREEE (reference sequence). CDR3 length equals 16 residues. The CDR3 is CASSLDGVGPTDTQYF. CDR3 nucleotides: TGTGCCAGCAGCTTGGATGGGGTAGGTCCCACAGATACGCAGTATTTT. Supplemented by reference TRBV5-4 and TRBJ2-3, the full variable domain reads ETGVTQSPTHLIKTRGQQVTLRCSSQSGHNTVSWYQQALGQGPQFIFQYYREEENGRGNFPPRFSGLQFPNYSSELNVNALELDDSALYLCASSLDGVGPTDTQYFGPGTRLTVL.

The chain has TRBV19 and TRBJ2-3, with D hard to call. The germline V gene encodes CDR1 LNHDA and CDR2 SQIVND (reference sequence). The CDR3 spans 13 residues. Trimming took off 6 bases at V and 0 bases at J, with 7 bases between the two ends. The CDR3 DNA reads as TGTGCCAGTAGAATTGACAGCACAGATACGCAGTATTTT. Its protein is CASRIDSTDTQYF.

The chain couples TRBV28 to TRBJ2-3; D ambiguous. The germline V and J ends were trimmed by 4 bases and 3 bases, with 8 bases remaining between them. Germline CDR1 MDHEN, CDR2 SYDVKM. The length of the CDR3 is 13 residues. CDR3 DNA: TGTGCCAGCAGTTCACAGTTTACAGATACGCAGTATTTT. Protein product: CASSSQFTDTQYF.

The chain combines TRBV7-8 with TRBJ1-2, with a tentative D call TRBD1 (6 bases). The CDR3 totals 17 residues. V shed 7 bases and J shed 4 bases, with 25 bases lying between them. Germline lookup yields CDR1 SGHVS and CDR2 FQNEAQ. CDR3 protein: CASNPGPHTGGGYGYTF. The CDR3 DNA follows: TGTGCCAGCAACCCCGGCCCCCACACCGGGGGCGGCTATGGCTACACCTTC.